Listed here are 19 T cell receptor beta chains from one sample, sequenced in a study of spatial heterogeneity in lung cancer. One entry per CDR3 protein, called by TCRdb with MiXCR from the 5' RACE reads. This table holds thousands of distinct CDR3 sequences, roughly 18% found once. Documented time point: sample taken at primary tumor resection. Sequencing covered unsorted whole RNA taken from tumor, nontumor lung or frozen PBMC. The sample was normal lung tissue next to the tumor, taken at surgery. The receptors were gathered from a male donor with early-stage non-small cell lung cancer.

In its sample, this clonotype was seen once. Since it is a stray read in a library aimed at alpha chains, this beta chain has a size that is not meaningful. The chain is built from TRBV7-2 and TRBJ2-7, with 10 bases matching TRBD2. V lost 1 base to trimming and J lost 3 bases; unmatched junction nucleotides: 3. CDR1 is SGHTA and CDR2 is FQGNSA in the germline V gene. The CDR3 covers 15 residues. CDR3 sequence: CASSLVSGRIYEQYF. CDR3 in DNA: TGTGCCAGCAGCTTAGTTAGCGGGAGGATCTACGAGCAGTACTTC.

This clonotype is classed as medium-sized. Because the library targeted alpha chains, this beta chain is an off-target read whose size means little. The J gene is TRBJ1-6, the V gene TRBV10-2; tentatively, D is TRBD1 (5 bases). Germline CDR1 and CDR2: WSHSY and SAAADI. Trimming left V 6 bases short and J 7 bases short, with 10 bases between. The CDR3 sequence is 13 residues long. The CDR3 is CASSMTANSPLHF. CDR3 nucleotide sequence: TGCGCCAGCAGCATGACAGCAAATTCACCCCTCCACTTT.

This clonotype is classed as medium-sized. Found in a library prepared for alpha chains, this beta chain is an off-target read, and its abundance has little meaning. J is TRBJ2-7 and V is TRBV6-1; weak D call: TRBD2 (6 bases). The CDR3 sequence is 15 residues long. V was trimmed by 7 bases and J by 4 bases, leaving 20 bases between them. Germline-derived CDR1 and CDR2 are MNHNS and SASEGT. CDR3 protein: CASTPQEGTRYEQYF. CDR3 nucleotide sequence: TGTGCCAGCACACCACAGGAGGGTACGAGGTACGAGCAGTACTTC.

In regard to this clonotype: This beta chain lies outside the target of a library built for alpha chains; its clone size means little. The chain links TRBV6-1 to TRBJ1-1; no firm D call. CDR1 and CDR2 from the germline V gene are MNHNS and SASEGT. CDR3 size: 12 residues. Between the trimmed V and J ends, which lost 8 bases and 2 bases, there was a span of 9 bases. This chain's CDR3 is CASEGQNTEAFF. CDR3 coding DNA: TGTGCCAGCGAGGGCCAAAACACTGAAGCTTTCTTT.

This clonotype is classed as medium-sized. For a library built for alpha chains, this beta chain is a stray read; little rests on its size. The CDR3 here is CSAKLIGVDYNEQFF. The DNA for the CDR3 is TGCAGTGCTAAGCTGATCGGGGTTGACTACAATGAGCAGTTCTTC. The rearrangement links TRBV20-1 to TRBJ2-1, with D maybe TRBD2 (5 bases). Germline CDR1 DFQATT, CDR2 SNEGSKA (reference sequence). Trimming took off 4 bases at V and 3 bases at J, with 16 bases between the two ends. The CDR3 has 15 amino acids.

For this clonotype: The size of this beta chain means little, since it is a stray read in a library made for alpha chains. The gene calls are TRBV7-2 and TRBJ2-1, with a tentative D call TRBD2 (5 bases). This CDR3 has 15 amino acids. V lost 4 bases and J 0 bases, leaving 10 bases between the germline ends. CDR1 and CDR2 from the germline V gene are SGHTA and FQGNSA. In DNA, the CDR3 is TGTGCCAGCAGCTCCATACGGGGCTCCTACAATGAGCAGTTCTTC. It encodes CASSSIRGSYNEQFF.

Remarks on this clonotype: Within a library made for alpha chains, this beta chain is off target, and its count is uninformative. The chain employs TRBV5-6 and TRBJ2-3, with a weak D call TRBD2 (6 bases). The CDR3 contains 14 residues. Per the germline V gene, CDR1 is SGHDT and CDR2 is YYEEEE. V was cut by 7 bases and J by 1 base, with 13 bases left in between. The CDR3 DNA is TGTGCCAGCTCGATGGGGGGAGGCACAGATACGCAGTATTTT. Translated, it gives CASSMGGGTDTQYF.

This clonotype is medium-sized. The library was designed around alpha chains, so this beta chain is a stray read whose abundance carries little weight. This sequence joins TRBV5-1 and TRBJ2-2; D is undetermined. The germline V and J ends were trimmed by 0 bases and 1 base, with 4 bases remaining between them. Germline CDR1 reads SGHRS; CDR2 reads YFSETQ. The CDR3 runs to 14 residues. The CDR3 loop reads CASSLDQNTGELFF. In DNA, the CDR3 is TGCGCCAGCAGCTTGGACCAGAACACCGGGGAGCTGTTTTTT.

A word on this clonotype: Found in a library prepared for alpha chains, this beta chain is an off-target read, and its abundance has little meaning. The chain has TRBV14 and TRBJ2-1, with 7 bases lining up with TRBD1. CDR1 and CDR2 (germline): SGHDN, FVKESK. V gave up 3 bases and J gave up 4 bases; unmatched junction bases: 0. There are 13 residues in the CDR3. CDR3 sequence: CASSQGQYNEQFF. The CDR3 bases are TGTGCCAGCAGCCAGGGACAGTACAATGAGCAGTTCTTC.

This clonotype was observed a handful of times. Being off target in a library aimed at alpha chains, this beta chain has a size of little meaning. The rearrangement uses TRBV30 and TRBJ2-1, with D uncertain. The CDR3 spans 11 residues. CDR1 GTSNPN and CDR2 SVGIG come from the germline V gene (reference sequence). V gave up 4 bases and J gave up 14 bases, with 15 bases separating them. CDR3 residues: CAWNARLHKFF. CDR3 in DNA: TGTGCCTGGAATGCTAGGCTCCATAAGTTCTTC.

Details on this clonotype: Found in a library prepared for alpha chains, this beta chain is an off-target read, and its abundance has little meaning. The rearrangement links TRBV18 to TRBJ2-1; D unresolved. The CDR3 contains 15 residues. Germline V gives CDR1 KGHSH, CDR2 LQKENI. With 3 bases removed from V and 10 bases from J, the gap between germline ends came to 19 bases. CDR3: CASSPDPYSTIEQFF. The CDR3, as DNA: TGTGCCAGCTCACCGGACCCTTACTCTACGATCGAGCAGTTCTTC.

In its sample, this clonotype ranks as large. Being off target in a library aimed at alpha chains, this beta chain has a size of little meaning. This chain connects TRBV28 to TRBJ1-5; D may be TRBD1 (6 bases). Germline V gene lookup returns CDR1 MDHEN and CDR2 SYDVKM. Deletions cut 6 bases from V and 0 bases from J, with 12 bases between. This CDR3 comprises 15 residues. CDR3: CASRADRLSNQPQHF. The CDR3, as DNA: TGTGCCAGCAGAGCCGACAGGCTTAGCAATCAGCCCCAGCATTTT.

By its share, this clonotype is medium-sized. This beta chain is an unintended read in a library built for alpha chains; its size means little. The chain carries TRBV10-1 and TRBJ1-1, with 7 nucleotides matching TRBD1. The CDR3 has 14 amino acids. The V gene's germline CDR1 is WNHNN and CDR2 SYGVQD (reference sequence). J gave up 4 bases and V 8 bases, and 10 bases lay outside the gene matches. As DNA, the CDR3 is TGCGCCAGCCAACTCGACAGGGAGAGCACTGAAGCTTTCTTT. The encoded protein is CASQLDRESTEAFF.

Remarks on this clonotype: This beta chain came through as a stray read in a library set up for alpha chains, and its size says little. The V call is TRBV7-6, the J call TRBJ2-2; D perhaps matches TRBD1 (5 bases). The CDR3 length is 14 residues. V lost 1 base to trimming and J lost 6 bases, with 9 bases between them. Germline CDR1 SGHVS, CDR2 FNYEAQ. The CDR3 spells CASSLGGAPGELFF. DNA for the CDR3: TGTGCCAGCAGCTTAGGTGGGGCGCCCGGGGAGCTGTTTTTT.

By frequency in the sample, this clonotype is medium-sized (0.01 to 0.1%). This beta chain is a stray sequence in a library constructed for alpha chains; its clone size is not meaningful. V usage is TRBV3-1 and J usage is TRBJ2-5, with TRBD1 identical over 8 bases. The CDR3 consists of 14 residues. The germline V gene has CDR1 LGHDT and CDR2 YNNKEL (reference sequence). Trimming took 4 bases from V and 4 from J; bases not matched to a gene: 5. The DNA for the CDR3 is TGTGCCAGCAGCCCCCGGGACAGGCCAGAGACCCAGTACTTC. Residues: CASSPRDRPETQYF.

This clonotype counts as large (0.1 to 1%). The library was designed around alpha chains, so this beta chain is a stray read whose abundance carries little weight. This chain uses TRBV27 with TRBJ2-1; no clear D. V dropped 7 bases and J dropped 8 bases, with 15 bases sitting between them. The germline V gene has CDR1 MNHEY and CDR2 SMNVEV (reference sequence). This CDR3 contains 13 residues. The chain's CDR3 is CASTKGNSHEQFF. DNA for the CDR3: TGTGCCAGCACCAAGGGCAACTCGCATGAGCAGTTCTTC.

By proportion, this clonotype is medium-sized (0.01 to 0.1%). This beta chain is an off-target read within a library intended for alpha chains, so its frequency means little. This sequence joins TRBV28 and TRBJ2-7; 7 bases are a match to TRBD2. The CDR3 sequence is 15 residues long. CDR1 and CDR2 from the germline V gene are MDHEN and SYDVKM. Trimming cost V 3 bases and J 2 bases; bases outside gene matches: 7. The CDR3 DNA follows: TGTGCCAGCAGTTTCTCCCAAGCGGGGACCTACGAGCAGTACTTC. Translated: CASSFSQAGTYEQYF.

This clonotype has at least ten counts. This beta chain is a stray read from a library made for alpha chains; its abundance is not meaningful. The chain links TRBV29-1 to TRBJ2-7; 8 positions agree with TRBD1. The ends lost 2 bases at V and 4 bases at J; junction bases unmatched: 1. Germline V CDR1 and CDR2: SQVTM, ANQGSEA. There are 12 residues in the CDR3. In DNA form, the CDR3 reads TGCAGCGTTGAACGACAGGGGTACGAGCAGTACTTC. Residues: CSVERQGYEQYF.

Ten or more counts support this clonotype. Because this beta chain is a stray read in a library intended to capture alpha chains, its abundance should not be given much weight. This chain links TRBV20-1 with TRBJ1-1, with D tentatively TRBD1 (5 bases). The germline V gene has CDR1 DFQATT and CDR2 SNEGSKA (reference sequence). CDR3 length: 14 amino acids. The V gene lost 7 bases and the J gene lost 1 base, with 16 bases spanning the gap. The CDR3 spells CSVPQGGPNTEAFF. The CDR3 DNA sequence: TGCAGTGTTCCCCAGGGAGGGCCGAACACTGAAGCTTTCTTT.